One and the same sample provided the 18 T cell receptor beta chains below, sequenced in a study of shared clonotypes between healthy human individuals. TCRdb keeps only in-frame clones here, not all; method: immunoSEQ multiplex PCR. The table has around 2.5 million clones, approximately 94% seen once. Material for sequencing was naive CD4+ T cells from PBMCs. Stated subset: CD45RA+ positively selected. These receptors came from a man aged 18 to 29 in good health. Some clones in this sample may be carry-over from other donors' samples.

The chain has TRBV30 and TRBJ2-1; 9 bases line up with TRBD2. Per germline, CDR1 GTSNPN and CDR2 SVGIG (reference sequence). CDR3 size: 15 residues. Losses at the gene ends were 2 bases for V and 8 bases for J; bases not matched to a gene: 10. In nucleotides, the CDR3 is TGTGCCTGGAGTACCGGGACTAGCTTGTTTCATGAGCAGTTCTTC. Protein product: CAWSTGTSLFHEQFF. The complete variable domain, with remaining parts taken from reference TRBV30 and TRBJ2-1, reads SQTIHQWPATLVQPVGSPLSLECTVEGTSNPNLYWYRQAAGRGLQLLFYSVGIGQISSEVPQNLSASRPQDRQFILSSKKLLLSDSGFYLCAWSTGTSLFHEQFFGPGTRLTVL.

J is TRBJ2-1 and V is TRBV7-3, with 9 bases identical to TRBD2. The V gene end was trimmed by 3 bases and the J gene end by 7 bases; junction bases not matched to a gene: 7. Germline V gives CDR1 SGHTA, CDR2 FQGTGA. The CDR3 totals 15 residues. CDR3 amino acids: CASSFPGSGRNEQFF. The CDR3 DNA reads as TGTGCCAGCAGCTTCCCCGGTAGCGGGAGAAATGAGCAGTTCTTC.

The CDR3 bases are TGTGCCAGCAGCCAGACTAGCCGATACTCCTACGAGCAGTACTTC. Protein sequence: CASSQTSRYSYEQYF. V is TRBV28 and J is TRBJ2-7; 7 bases line up with TRBD2. The germline CDR1 and CDR2 sequences are MDHEN and SYDVKM. V was clipped by 6 bases and J by 0 bases; unmatched bases: 8. The CDR3 runs 15 residues.

The rearrangement uses TRBV28 and TRBJ2-5; D remains unclear. Germline CDR1 and CDR2: MDHEN and SYDVKM. Trimming left V 2 bases short and J 5 bases short, with 6 bases between. This CDR3 comprises 12 residues. For the CDR3, the DNA is TGTGCCAGCAGTTTACCCCGTGAGACCCAGTACTTC. This gives the protein CASSLPRETQYF.

The V gene is TRBV27, the J gene TRBJ2-7; TRBD2 aligns across 7 bases. Trimming took 2 bases from V and 6 from J; bases not matched to a gene: 10. Germline V gives CDR1 MNHEY, CDR2 SMNVEV (reference sequence). CDR3 length equals 15 residues. The CDR3: CASSLRDLPSGEQYF. The CDR3 region has the DNA TGTGCCAGCAGTTTAAGGGACCTACCTAGCGGCGAGCAGTACTTC.

The genes are TRBV6-1 and TRBJ1-3; D perhaps matches TRBD1 (5 bases). The V and J ends lost 7 bases and 0 bases respectively, with 10 bases between them. The CDR3 length is 14 residues. CDR1 and CDR2 from the germline V gene are MNHNS and SASEGT. The CDR3 region is CASIRDGSGNTIYF. The CDR3 DNA reads as TGTGCCAGCATCAGGGACGGCTCTGGAAACACCATATATTTT.

This CDR3 reads CAWRNLGGLGRLGTDTQYF. The CDR3 bases are TGTGCCTGGAGAAACCTGGGGGGGTTGGGTCGACTGGGCACAGATACGCAGTATTTT. The chain has TRBV30 and TRBJ2-3; 7 bases are a match to TRBD2. Unmatched junction bases numbered 19, after V lost 3 bases and J lost 1 base. There are 19 residues in the CDR3. The germline CDR1 and CDR2 sequences are GTSNPN and SVGIG (reference sequence).

V gene TRBV9 combines with J gene TRBJ1-2; D unresolved. Germline assignment: CDR1 SGDLS and CDR2 YYNGEE. V lost 0 bases, J lost 2 bases, and 8 bases lay in between. There are 14 residues in the CDR3. The DNA for the CDR3 is TGTGCCAGCAGCGTAGGGTCATCCAACTATGGCTACACCTTC. Translating gives CASSVGSSNYGYTF.

The chain uses TRBV6-5 and TRBJ2-7; 7 nucleotides align to TRBD2. CDR3 length equals 16 residues. V lost 2 bases and J lost 3; bases outside the gene matches: 10. Germline CDR1 MNHEY, CDR2 SVGAGI. The CDR3 DNA is TGTGCCAGCAGTTACCCCCTAATAGCGGGTGGCTACGAGCAGTACTTC. Amino acids: CASSYPLIAGGYEQYF.

This clone was detected once. This chain links TRBV7-2 with TRBJ1-1, with TRBD1 as a possible D gene (5 bases). With 1 base removed from V and 4 bases from J, the gap between germline ends came to 13 bases. Looked up from germline, CDR1 is SGHTA and CDR2 is FQGNSA. CDR3 length: 15 residues. The CDR3 sequence is CASSLGPGKGTEAFF. The CDR3 DNA reads as TGTGCCAGCAGCTTAGGCCCAGGGAAGGGCACTGAAGCTTTCTTT. The full variable domain, with the rest looked up from reference TRBV7-2 and TRBJ1-1, is GAGVSQSPSNKVTEKGKDVELRCDPISGHTALYWYRQSLGQGLEFLIYFQGNSAPDKSGLPSDRFSAERTGGSVSTLTIQRTQQEDSAVYLCASSLGPGKGTEAFFGQGTRLTVV.

Only a few counts were recorded for this clone. The gene calls are TRBV2 and TRBJ1-1, with D unclear. The CDR3 length is 13 residues. V was cut by 4 bases and J by 0 bases, with 6 bases left in between. CDR1 and CDR2 from the germline V gene are SNHLY and FYNNEI. For the CDR3, the DNA is TGTGCCAGCAGTGTCCGAATGAACACTGAAGCTTTCTTT. It specifies CASSVRMNTEAFF.

As concerns this clone: The sample has other DNA sequences that encode this CDR3 too. V is TRBV30 and J is TRBJ1-5; D might be TRBD1 (6 bases). The germline V gene has CDR1 GTSNPN and CDR2 SVGIG (reference sequence). V dropped 2 bases and J dropped 4 bases, with 12 bases sitting between them. CDR3 length: 14 amino acids. Here the CDR3 DNA reads TGTGCCTGGAGTAGAGGGGGGGGAAATCAGCCCCAGCATTTT. Translation: CAWSRGGGNQPQHF.

In the case of this clone: Other DNA sequences within the sample encode an identical CDR3. The chain carries TRBV19 and TRBJ2-1; D is ambiguous. This CDR3 has 13 residues. Trimming took off 3 bases at V and 4 bases at J, with 7 bases between the two ends. Germline V CDR1 and CDR2: LNHDA, SQIVND (reference sequence). The DNA for the CDR3 is TGTGCCAGTAGTATTCGGGCGTACAATGAGCAGTTCTTC. Residues: CASSIRAYNEQFF.

V gene TRBV29-1 combines with J gene TRBJ2-3, with 9 bases matching TRBD1. CDR1 and CDR2 from the germline V gene are SQVTM and ANQGSEA. V gave up 8 bases and J gave up 1 base; unmatched junction bases: 13. The CDR3 is made up of 16 amino acids. The CDR3 nucleotides read TGCAGCATCCTTTTGCGGGGACAGGGCGGCACAGATACGCAGTATTTT. It encodes CSILLRGQGGTDTQYF.

The CDR3 spells CASSTQGASAGLAGSPTYNEQFF. Written as DNA, the CDR3 is TGTGCCAGCAGCACACAGGGGGCTTCTGCGGGACTAGCGGGATCACCAACTTACAATGAGCAGTTCTTC. This chain uses TRBV2 with TRBJ2-1; 13 bases line up with TRBD2. CDR3 size: 23 residues. V gave up 6 bases and J gave up 4 bases; unmatched junction bases: 27. CDR1 is SNHLY, CDR2 FYNNEI, per germline.

V and J are TRBV7-3 and TRBJ2-1; TRBD2 might be the D (6 bases). The CDR3 is 17 amino acids. Trimming removed 0 bases from V and 4 bases from J, with 16 bases in between. Germline values: CDR1 SGHTA, CDR2 FQGTGA. The DNA of the CDR3 is TGTGCCAGCAGCTTAACGTTGGGGGTAGCGGCATACAATGAGCAGTTCTTC. It encodes CASSLTLGVAAYNEQFF.

The chain carries TRBV5-1 and TRBJ2-1; tentatively, D is TRBD1 (6 bases). The CDR3 has 15 amino acids. Trimming removed 0 bases from V and 8 bases from J, with 15 bases in between. Germline loops: CDR1 SGHRS, CDR2 YFSETQ. CDR3 amino acids: CASSLGQGSGHEQFF. CDR3 DNA: TGCGCCAGCAGCTTGGGGCAGGGGTCGGGACATGAGCAGTTCTTC.

The chain combines TRBV27 with TRBJ1-1, with D maybe TRBD1 (6 bases). V lost 8 bases to trimming and J lost 0 bases, with 25 bases between them. This CDR3 is built from 18 residues. Germline loops: CDR1 MNHEY, CDR2 SMNVEV (reference sequence). The CDR3 reads CASHSHQGRMFMNTEAFF. CDR3 in DNA: TGTGCCAGCCACAGCCATCAGGGGCGAATGTTCATGAACACTGAAGCTTTCTTT.